This entry concerns a single T cell receptor beta chain. The data are from a study of chemoradiotherapy in HPV16-positive cancers. The method was immunoSEQ multiplex PCR; TCRdb's version includes in-frame clones alone and lacks a portion of them. The sample holds about 630 clones, about nine tenths seen once. Germline lookup yields CDR1 SGDLS and CDR2 YYNGEE. CDR3 length: 15 amino acids. Trimming stripped 4 bases from V and 0 bases from J, with 13 bases between. V usage is TRBV9 and J usage is TRBJ1-2; D unresolved. The sequencing here drew on tumor tissue, taken from a patient who underwent chemoradiotherapy. The TCR originated in a human donor with HPV-associated anogenital cancer. The CDR3 protein is CASSRTPGANYGYTF. In DNA form, the CDR3 reads TGTGCCAGCAGCCGGACGCCCGGGGCTAACTATGGCTACACCTTC.